The clone carrying this T cell receptor (beta chain) appeared a few times. What it recognizes is unknown. This sample was taken from a study of beta chain features in type 1 diabetes. Study in general: There were 95 million to 110 million sorted cells examined across all samples. General study results and limits: Naive, central memory and Treg TCRB repertoires appeared more alike in patients than in healthy donors. Across all four CD4+ subsets, people with type 1 diabetes showed modestly shorter TCRB CDR3s.

Reverse transcription of all isolated RNA meant that expressed TCRB transcripts were sequenced. The data were produced by immunoSEQ multiplex PCR, yet TCRdb's version contains in-frame clones alone and is incomplete. The data contain around 650,000 clones, roughly an eighth of them singletons. Germline CDR1 is LGHNA and CDR2 is YSLEER. With 3 bases removed from V and 0 bases from J, the gap between germline ends came to 11 bases. This CDR3 is built from 15 residues. Input material: naive CD4+ T cells from blood. The chain employs TRBV4-3 and TRBJ1-1; a weak D match, TRBD1 (6 bases). The receptor comes from a young man with type 1 diabetes. The CDR3 bases are TGCGCCAGCAGCCAGAGGACAGTCATGAACACTGAAGCTTTCTTT. Protein product: CASSQRTVMNTEAFF.